A single sample gave rise to the 8 T cell receptor beta chains below, sequenced in a study of T-cell memory formation after mild COVID-19. One entry per CDR3 protein results from TCRdb running MiXCR on the 5' RACE reads. The data show tens of thousands of distinct CDR3 sequences, more than 8% seen once. The sample was PBMCs or a T cell subset sorted from them (not recorded which). Receptors originate from a man aged 18 to 30 who had mild COVID-19 (a few samples of this study predate the infection). Cell type and time point are not known.

This chain uses TRBV29-1 with TRBJ1-1; D is ambiguous. Trimming took 7 bases from V and 1 from J, leaving 7 bases between them. This CDR3 has 11 residues. Germline V CDR1 and CDR2: SQVTM, ANQGSEA. CDR3 loop: CSARENTEAFF. The CDR3 bases are TGCAGCGCACGAGAGAACACTGAAGCTTTCTTT.

This clonotype has more than one count but fewer than ten. The genes are TRBV3-1 and TRBJ2-2; 7 bases are a match to TRBD1. This CDR3 region has 16 residues. V was clipped by 11 bases and J by 1 base; unmatched bases: 13. CDR1 and CDR2 from the germline V gene are LGHDT and YNNKEL (reference sequence). CDR3 region: CAVGTEPILNTGELFF. Here the CDR3 DNA reads TGTGCCGTGGGGACAGAACCAATCCTGAACACCGGGGAGCTGTTTTTT. The variable domain in full, completed from reference TRBV3-1 and TRBJ2-2, reads DTAVSQTPKYLVTQMGNDKSIKCEQNLGHDTMYWYKQDSKKFLKIMFSYNNKELIINETVPNRFSPKSPDKAHLNLHINSLELGDSAVYFCAVGTEPILNTGELFFGEGSRLTVL.

This clonotype was observed a handful of times. The chain is built from TRBV20-1 and TRBJ1-1, with D perhaps TRBD1 (6 bases). V lost 6 bases, J lost 3 bases, and 20 bases lay in between. Germline V gene lookup returns CDR1 DFQATT and CDR2 SNEGSKA (reference sequence). CDR3 length: 15 residues. CDR3 nucleotide sequence: TGCAGTGCAATACCCTGGGGAGGGGGAGACACTGAAGCTTTCTTT. This translates into CSAIPWGGGDTEAFF.

This clonotype came up a few times. This CDR3 reads CASSLAMDREAFF. CDR3 bases: TGTGCCAGCAGCTTAGCGATGGACAGGGAAGCTTTCTTT. The chain joins TRBV7-8 to TRBJ1-1, with 7 bases fitting TRBD1. Per germline, CDR1 SGHVS and CDR2 FQNEAQ. The V segment lost 0 bases and the J segment 8 bases; nucleotides outside the gene matches: 3. This CDR3 contains 13 residues.

The chain joins TRBV3-1 to TRBJ2-7, with D possibly TRBD2 on 5 matching bases. V lost 0 bases, J lost 3 bases, and 12 bases lay in between. This CDR3 region has 15 residues. In germline, CDR1 is LGHDT, CDR2 YNNKEL (reference sequence). CDR3 in amino acids: CASSQDRNGLYEQYF. DNA for the CDR3: TGTGCCAGCAGCCAAGATCGGAACGGACTCTACGAGCAGTACTTC.

There are many counts of this clonotype. The chain is built from TRBV7-2 and TRBJ2-1, with D unresolved. Germline CDR1 SGHTA, CDR2 FQGNSA. The CDR3 has 13 residues. Between the trimmed V and J ends, which lost 7 bases and 9 bases, there was a span of 16 bases. The CDR3 nucleotides read TGTGCCAGCACCCCATCCAGCTCCGGTGAGCAGTTCTTC. Residues: CASTPSSSGEQFF.

Here the CDR3 reads CASSRSRGFRETQYF. The CDR3 nucleotides read TGTGCCAGCAGTCGAAGCAGGGGATTCAGAGAGACCCAGTACTTC. V gene TRBV7-9 combines with J gene TRBJ2-5, with D possibly being TRBD1 (6 bases). V lost 6 bases, J lost 4 bases, and 18 bases lay in between. There are 15 residues in the CDR3. CDR1 and CDR2 from the germline V gene are SEHNR and FQNEAQ (reference sequence).

This clonotype was seen repeatedly, ten times or more. The chain recombines TRBV7-8 with TRBJ2-5; D is perhaps TRBD1 (6 bases). V lost 5 bases and J 4 bases, leaving 14 bases between the germline ends. CDR3 length: 14 residues. Germline V lookup: CDR1 SGHVS, CDR2 FQNEAQ. The CDR3 DNA reads as TGTGCCAGCAGCCCATGGACAGTTTCAGAGACCCAGTACTTC. The encoded protein is CASSPWTVSETQYF.